The 2 T cell receptor beta chains listed next were all sequenced from one sample in a study of shared clonotypes between healthy human individuals. Sequencing was performed with immunoSEQ multiplex PCR; in TCRdb, only in-frame clones are kept and a portion is missing. The table includes about 1.5 million clones, about 96% detected once. Sequences were obtained from naive CD4+ T cells sorted from blood. Noted subset: CD45RA+ positively selected. These receptors were collected from a young man in good health.

This clone was recorded once. This sample also contains other DNA sequences that code for the same CDR3. The rearrangement uses TRBV2 and TRBJ2-5, with 8 bases matching TRBD2. CDR3 length: 12 amino acids. The junction had 0 bases not matched to a gene; V was cut back by 6 bases and J by 3 bases. Germline V CDR1 and CDR2: SNHLY, FYNNEI. The CDR3 is CASRREEETQYF. The CDR3 nucleotides are TGTGCCAGCAGGCGGGAGGAAGAGACCCAGTACTTC.

The chain employs TRBV28 and TRBJ2-1; 9 bases match TRBD1. Germline CDR1 reads MDHEN; CDR2 reads SYDVKM. CDR3 length equals 15 residues. V shed 6 bases and J 0 bases; nucleotides not matched to a gene: 3. The CDR3 loop is CASSWDRASYNEQFF. The CDR3 DNA is TGTGCCAGCAGCTGGGACAGGGCCTCCTACAATGAGCAGTTCTTC.